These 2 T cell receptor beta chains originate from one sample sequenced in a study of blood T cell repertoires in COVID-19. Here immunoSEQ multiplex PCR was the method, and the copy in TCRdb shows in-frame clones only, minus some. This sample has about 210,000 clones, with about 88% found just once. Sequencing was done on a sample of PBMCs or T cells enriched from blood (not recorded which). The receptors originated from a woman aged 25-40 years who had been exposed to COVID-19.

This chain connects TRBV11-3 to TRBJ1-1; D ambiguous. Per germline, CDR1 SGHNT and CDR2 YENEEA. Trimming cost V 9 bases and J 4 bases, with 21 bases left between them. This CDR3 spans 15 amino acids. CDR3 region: CASTVSLSTGTEAFF. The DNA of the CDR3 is TGTGCCAGTACCGTATCGCTTTCAACCGGCACTGAAGCTTTCTTT.

The CDR3 DNA follows: TGTGCCAGCAGCGTAGTGGCTAGTACTGAGCAGTTCTTC. It is translated as CASSVVASTEQFF. V is TRBV9 and J is TRBJ2-1; D is unclear. This CDR3 has 13 amino acids. V shed 0 bases and J shed 9 bases, with 10 bases lying between them. Germline V gene sequence: CDR1 SGDLS, CDR2 YYNGEE.